Following are 3 T cell receptor beta chains from one sample sequenced in a study of blood T cell repertoires in COVID-19. TCRdb keeps only in-frame clones here, not all; method: immunoSEQ multiplex PCR. The data show more than 20,000 clones, 89% seen once. Source material: peripheral blood. The receptors were sampled from a human donor in a cohort sampled during active COVID-19.

The chain couples TRBV4-1 to TRBJ1-3, with D possibly being TRBD1 (6 bases). This CDR3 spans 14 amino acids. Germline CDR1 MGHRA, CDR2 YSYEKL. Trimming stripped 3 bases from V and 2 bases from J, with 8 bases between. The CDR3 reads CASSQRQAGNTIYF. In DNA, the CDR3 is TGCGCCAGCAGCCAGCGACAGGCTGGAAACACCATATATTTT.

The rearrangement links TRBV21-1 to TRBJ1-2. TRBV21-1 is labeled a pseudogene. The CDR3 sequence is 14 residues long. CDR3 sequence (DNA): TGTGCCAGCAGCCAAAGAGGCCGAGACTATGGCTACACCTTC. Its translation is CASSQRGRDYGYTF.

The chain combines TRBV28 with TRBJ1-5; 8 nucleotides match TRBD1. CDR1 is MDHEN, CDR2 SYDVKM, per germline. This CDR3 comprises 17 residues. Trimming removed 2 bases from V and 3 bases from J; junction bases left unmatched: 9. CDR3 region: CASSLGRQGRPNQPQHF. In nucleotides, the CDR3 is TGTGCCAGCAGTTTAGGCCGACAGGGGCGCCCCAATCAGCCCCAGCATTTT. Full variable domain (missing parts from reference TRBV28 and TRBJ1-5): DVKVTQSSRYLVKRTGEKVFLECVQDMDHENMFWYRQDPGLGLRLIYFSYDVKMKEKGDIPEGYSVSREKKERFSLILESASTNQTSMYLCASSLGRQGRPNQPQHFGDGTRLSIL.